This TCR beta chain was sequenced during a study of T cell repertoires in cytomegalovirus infection. The overall study: Evidence of both CMV infection and a matching HLA type came from public TCR beta signatures. Study-wide points: Of the TCR beta families, the public ones yielded a cumulative frequency that identified carriers of CMV plus the relevant HLA. In two of eight donors, the top clonotype was HLA-C-restricted CMV-specific.

TCRdb fed the reads into MiXCR, producing one record per CDR3 protein. Found here are 100,000 to 150,000 distinct CDR3 sequences, roughly 32% of them singletons; the top ten hold roughly 53%. The CDR3 is 14 amino acids. V gave up 6 bases and J gave up 0 bases, with 11 bases separating them. Germline CDR1 and CDR2: MNHEY and SVGEGT. Remarks on this clonotype: Its antigen is currently unknown.

This chain uses TRBV6-2 or TRBV6-3 with TRBJ1-1, with D hard to call. The source of this sequence is a human donor in good health (CMV status not recorded). Some clones in this sample may be carry-over from other donors' samples. Sample: CD8+ T cells from cultured PBMCs, taken from culture after CMV antigen stimulation. The CDR3 sequence: CASSLGRVNTEAFF. DNA of the CDR3: TGTGCCAGCAGCCTGGGGAGGGTGAACACTGAAGCTTTCTTT.